This TCR beta chain is drawn from a study of blood T cell repertoires in COVID-19. About the study: Spain, Italy and the United States supplied samples that represented acute and convalescent COVID-19. In each case, the material was cDNA or gDNA derived from T cells, B-cell-depleted T cells, or PBMCs.

This CDR3 has 13 residues. V shed 1 base and J shed 6 bases, with 9 bases lying between them. Authors' data handling: Estimation of nucleated cell counts relied on the amplification of reference gene primers. Profiling relied on immunoSEQ multiplex PCR, and the TCRdb table lists in-frame clones only, not all of them. Clone size and the V and J calls come from that table; the DNA yielded D and trimming. Of 65,000 to 85,000 clones listed, 91% are singletons. The V gene is TRBV12-3 or TRBV12-4, the J gene TRBJ1-1; maybe TRBD1 (6 bases). The source of this sequence is a human donor in a cohort sampled during active COVID-19. Sequenced material: peripheral blood. The CDR3: CASSLGYRAEAFF. The CDR3, as DNA: TGTGCCAGCAGTTTAGGGTACAGGGCTGAAGCTTTCTTT.